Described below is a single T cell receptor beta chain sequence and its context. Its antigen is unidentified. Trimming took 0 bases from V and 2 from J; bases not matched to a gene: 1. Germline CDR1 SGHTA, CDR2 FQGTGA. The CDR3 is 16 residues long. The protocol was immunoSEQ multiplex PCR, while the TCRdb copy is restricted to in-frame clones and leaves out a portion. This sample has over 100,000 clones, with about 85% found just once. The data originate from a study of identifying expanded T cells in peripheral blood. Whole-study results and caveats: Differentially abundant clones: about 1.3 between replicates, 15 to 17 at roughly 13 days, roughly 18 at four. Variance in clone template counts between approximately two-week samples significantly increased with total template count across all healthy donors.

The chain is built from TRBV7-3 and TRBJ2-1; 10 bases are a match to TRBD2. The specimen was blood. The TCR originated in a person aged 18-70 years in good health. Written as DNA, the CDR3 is TGTGCCAGCAGCTTAACGGGACTAGCGACCTACAATGAGCAGTTCTTC. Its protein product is CASSLTGLATYNEQFF.